This T cell receptor beta chain emerged from a study of T cell repertoires in cytomegalovirus infection. MiXCR, run by TCRdb on the reads, gives a single entry per CDR3 protein. The table has a few hundred thousand distinct CDR3 sequences, approximately 15% seen once. The specimen was CD8+ T cells from PBMCs. The origin of this receptor is a human donor in good health (CMV status not recorded). Some clones in this sample may be carry-over from other donors' samples.

The CDR3 region has the DNA TGCAGTGCTAGAGATTTTAAGGGGACCGGGGAGCTGTTTTTT. Residues: CSARDFKGTGELFF. This rearrangement joins TRBV20-1 to TRBJ2-2; possible D gene TRBD1, 5 bases. The CDR3 runs to 14 residues. Trimming pared 0 bases from V and 5 bases from J, leaving 10 bases between. Germline loops: CDR1 DFQATT, CDR2 SNEGSKA (reference sequence).